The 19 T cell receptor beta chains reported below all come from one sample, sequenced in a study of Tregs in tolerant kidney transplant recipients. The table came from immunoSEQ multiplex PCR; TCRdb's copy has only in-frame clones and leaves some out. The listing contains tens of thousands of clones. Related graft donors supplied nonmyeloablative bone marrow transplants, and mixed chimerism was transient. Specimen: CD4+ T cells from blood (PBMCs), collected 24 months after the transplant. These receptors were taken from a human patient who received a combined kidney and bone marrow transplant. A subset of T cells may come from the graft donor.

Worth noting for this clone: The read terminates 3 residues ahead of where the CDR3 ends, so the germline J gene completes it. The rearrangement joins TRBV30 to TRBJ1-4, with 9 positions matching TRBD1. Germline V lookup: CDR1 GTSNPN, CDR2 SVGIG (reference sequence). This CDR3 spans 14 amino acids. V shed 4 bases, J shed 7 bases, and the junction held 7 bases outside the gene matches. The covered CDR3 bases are TGTGCCTGGAAGGTACAGGGGGCGGGTGAAAAA. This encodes CAWKVQGAGEK. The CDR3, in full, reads CAWKVQGAGEKLFF.

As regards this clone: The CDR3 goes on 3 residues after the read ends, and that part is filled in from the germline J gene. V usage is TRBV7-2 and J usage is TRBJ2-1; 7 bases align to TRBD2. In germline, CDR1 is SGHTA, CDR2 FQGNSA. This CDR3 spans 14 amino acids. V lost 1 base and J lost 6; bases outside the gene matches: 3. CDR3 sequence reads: CASSLVAGVNEQFF. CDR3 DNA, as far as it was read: TGTGCCAGCAGCTTAGTTGCGGGAGTCAATGAG. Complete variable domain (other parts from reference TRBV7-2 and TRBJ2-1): GAGVSQSPSNKVTEKGKDVELRCDPISGHTALYWYRQSLGQGLEFLIYFQGNSAPDKSGLPSDRFSAERTGGSVSTLTIQRTQQEDSAVYLCASSLVAGVNEQFFGPGTRLTVL.

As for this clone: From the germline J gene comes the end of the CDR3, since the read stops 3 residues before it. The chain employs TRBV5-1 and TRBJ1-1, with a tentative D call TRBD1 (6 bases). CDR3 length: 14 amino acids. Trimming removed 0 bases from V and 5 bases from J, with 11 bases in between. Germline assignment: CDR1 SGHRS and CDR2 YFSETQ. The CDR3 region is CASSLERGFTEAFF. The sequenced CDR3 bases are TGCGCCAGCAGCTTGGAAAGGGGGTTTACTGAA.

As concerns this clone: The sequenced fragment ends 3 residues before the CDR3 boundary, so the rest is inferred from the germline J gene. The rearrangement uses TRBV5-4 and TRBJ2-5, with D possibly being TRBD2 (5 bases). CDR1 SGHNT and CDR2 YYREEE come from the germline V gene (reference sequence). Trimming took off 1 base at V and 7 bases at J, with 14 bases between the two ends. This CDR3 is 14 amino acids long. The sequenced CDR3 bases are TGTGCCAGCAGCTTGCGGTCTGGAGCGGCGACC. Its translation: CASSLRSGAAT. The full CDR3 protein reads CASSLRSGAATQYF.

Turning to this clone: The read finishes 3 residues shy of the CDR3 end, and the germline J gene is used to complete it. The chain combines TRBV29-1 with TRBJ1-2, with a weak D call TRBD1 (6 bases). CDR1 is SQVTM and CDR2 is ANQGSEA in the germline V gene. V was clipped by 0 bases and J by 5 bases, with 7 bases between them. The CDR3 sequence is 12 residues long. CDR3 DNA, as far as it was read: TGCAGCGTTGAAGACAGGGGATATGGC. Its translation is CSVEDRGYG. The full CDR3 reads CSVEDRGYGYTF. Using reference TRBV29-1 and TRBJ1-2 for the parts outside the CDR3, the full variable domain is SAVISQKPSRDICQRGTSLTIQCQVDSQVTMMFWYRQQPGQSLTLIATANQGSEATYESGFVIDKFPISRPNLTFSTLTVSNMSPEDSSIYLCSVEDRGYGYTFGSGTRLTVV.

The CDR3 loop reads CSAWTGGYHQPQHF. CDR3 DNA, as far as it was read: TGCAGTGCTTGGACAGGGGGGTACCATCAGCCC. This chain connects TRBV20-1 to TRBJ1-5, with 10 bases identical to TRBD1. The CDR3 extends 3 residues past the end of the read, so its final part is completed from the germline J gene. Per the germline V gene, CDR1 is DFQATT and CDR2 is SNEGSKA (reference sequence). The junction had 6 bases not matched to a gene; V was cut back by 5 bases and J by 5 bases. CDR3 length: 14 amino acids.

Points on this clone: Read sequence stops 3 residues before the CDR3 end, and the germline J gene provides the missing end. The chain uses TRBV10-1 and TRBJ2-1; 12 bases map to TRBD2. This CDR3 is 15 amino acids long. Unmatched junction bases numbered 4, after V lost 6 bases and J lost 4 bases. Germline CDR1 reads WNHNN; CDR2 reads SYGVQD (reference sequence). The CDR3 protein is CASSRTSGKYNEQFF. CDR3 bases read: TGCGCCAGCAGCCGGACTAGCGGGAAATACAATGAG.

The part of the CDR3 DNA that was read is TGCAGTGCGGGGAGGGACACCGGGAAGAAGAACACCGGGGAG. As protein: CSAGRDTGKKNTGE. The whole CDR3 region reads CSAGRDTGKKNTGELFF. This rearrangement joins TRBV20-1 to TRBJ2-2, with D possibly matching TRBD2 (7 bases). The read stops 3 residues short of the end of the CDR3; the missing end is completed from the germline J gene. This CDR3 contains 17 residues. Germline-derived CDR1 and CDR2 are DFQATT and SNEGSKA (reference sequence). Trimming stripped 6 bases from V and 1 base from J, with 21 bases between.

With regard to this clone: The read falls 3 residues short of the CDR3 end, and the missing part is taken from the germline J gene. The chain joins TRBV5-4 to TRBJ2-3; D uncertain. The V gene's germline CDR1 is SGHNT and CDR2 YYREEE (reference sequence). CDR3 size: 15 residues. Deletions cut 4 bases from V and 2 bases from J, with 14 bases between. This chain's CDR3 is CASSPSRAATDTQYF. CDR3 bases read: TGTGCCAGCAGCCCATCGCGAGCCGCCACAGATACG.

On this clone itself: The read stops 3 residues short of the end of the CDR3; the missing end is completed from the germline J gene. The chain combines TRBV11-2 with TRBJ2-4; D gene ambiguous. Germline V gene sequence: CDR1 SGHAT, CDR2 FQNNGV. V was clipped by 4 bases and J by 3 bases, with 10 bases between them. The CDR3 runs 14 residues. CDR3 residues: CASSSVRVKNIQYF. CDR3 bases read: TGTGCCAGCAGCTCTGTTCGGGTCAAAAACATT.

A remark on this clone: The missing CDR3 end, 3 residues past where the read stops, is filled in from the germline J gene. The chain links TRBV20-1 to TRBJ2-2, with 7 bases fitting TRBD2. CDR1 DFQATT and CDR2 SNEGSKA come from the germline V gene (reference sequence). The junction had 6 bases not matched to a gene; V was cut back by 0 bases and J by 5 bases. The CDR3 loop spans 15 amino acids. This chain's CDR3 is CSARDRTRVTGELFF. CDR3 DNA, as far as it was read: TGCAGTGCTAGAGATCGGACTAGAGTTACCGGGGAG.

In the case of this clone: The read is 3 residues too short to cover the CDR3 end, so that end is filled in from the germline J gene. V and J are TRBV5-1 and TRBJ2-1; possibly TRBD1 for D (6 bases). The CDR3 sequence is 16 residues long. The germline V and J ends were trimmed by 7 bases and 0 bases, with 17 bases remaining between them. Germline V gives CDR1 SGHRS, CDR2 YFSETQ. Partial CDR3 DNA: TGCGCCAGCTACCCTTTAGACAGGATCTCCTACAATGAG. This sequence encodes CASYPLDRISYNE. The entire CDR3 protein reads CASYPLDRISYNEQFF.

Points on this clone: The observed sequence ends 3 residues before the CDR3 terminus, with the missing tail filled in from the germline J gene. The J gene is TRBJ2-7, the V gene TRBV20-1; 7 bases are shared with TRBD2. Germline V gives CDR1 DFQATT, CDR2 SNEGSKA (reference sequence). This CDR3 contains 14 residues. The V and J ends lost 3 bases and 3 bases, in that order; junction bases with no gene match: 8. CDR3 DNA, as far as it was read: TGCAGTGCTAGCCCTAGCGGAGTCGTCTACGAG. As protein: CSASPSGVVYE. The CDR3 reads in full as CSASPSGVVYEQYF.

CDR3 bases read: TGCGCCAGCAGCCTTACCGGACAGATGGGGCAAGAGACC. It encodes CASSLTGQMGQET. The full CDR3 sequence reads CASSLTGQMGQETQYF. The rearrangement uses TRBV5-1 and TRBJ2-5, with D possibly matching TRBD1 (6 bases). The DNA ends 3 residues before the CDR3 does, and the rest of the CDR3 is filled in from the germline J gene. The V end was cut by 4 bases, the J end by 2 bases, with 18 bases between. The CDR3 spans 16 residues. Germline V gene lookup returns CDR1 SGHRS and CDR2 YFSETQ.

The CDR3 region is CAWSSGNGANVLTF. The CDR3 DNA, read in part, is TGTGCCTGGAGTTCAGGGAATGGGGCCAACGTC. This chain joins TRBV30 and TRBJ2-6, with D possibly being TRBD1 (5 bases). The CDR3 goes on 3 residues after the read ends, and that part is filled in from the germline J gene. The CDR3 consists of 14 residues. V was pared by 2 bases and J by 3 bases, with 8 bases between. In germline, CDR1 is GTSNPN, CDR2 SVGIG (reference sequence).

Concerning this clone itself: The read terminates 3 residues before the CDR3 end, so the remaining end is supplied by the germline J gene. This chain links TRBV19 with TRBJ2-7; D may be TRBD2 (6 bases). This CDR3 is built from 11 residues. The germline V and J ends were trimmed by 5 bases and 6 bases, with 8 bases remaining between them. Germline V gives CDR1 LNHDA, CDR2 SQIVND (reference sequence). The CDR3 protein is CASSGGFEQYF. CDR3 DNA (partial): TGTGCCAGTAGTGGAGGGTTCGAG.

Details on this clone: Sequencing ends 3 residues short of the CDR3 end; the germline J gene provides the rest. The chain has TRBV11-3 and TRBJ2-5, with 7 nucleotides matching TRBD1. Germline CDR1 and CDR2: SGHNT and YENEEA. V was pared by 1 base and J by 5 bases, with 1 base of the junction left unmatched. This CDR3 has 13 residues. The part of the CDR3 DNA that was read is TGTGCCAGCAGCTTAGCAGGGGGTGAGACC. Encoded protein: CASSLAGGET. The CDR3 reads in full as CASSLAGGETQYF.

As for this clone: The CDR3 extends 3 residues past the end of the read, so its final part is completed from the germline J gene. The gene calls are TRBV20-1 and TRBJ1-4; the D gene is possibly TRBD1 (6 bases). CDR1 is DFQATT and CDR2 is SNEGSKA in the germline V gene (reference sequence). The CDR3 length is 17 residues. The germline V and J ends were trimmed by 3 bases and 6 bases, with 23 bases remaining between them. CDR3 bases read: TGCAGTGCTAGGGAGCAGGGGTTTCGTCTGGGGGATGAAAAA. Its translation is CSAREQGFRLGDEK. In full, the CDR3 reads CSAREQGFRLGDEKLFF.

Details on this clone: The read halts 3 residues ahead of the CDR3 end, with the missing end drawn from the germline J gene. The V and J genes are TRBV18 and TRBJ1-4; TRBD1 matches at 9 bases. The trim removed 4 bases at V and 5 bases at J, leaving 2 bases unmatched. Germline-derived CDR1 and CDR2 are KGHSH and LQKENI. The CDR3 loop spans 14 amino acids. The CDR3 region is CASSLGQGNEKLFF. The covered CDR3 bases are TGTGCCAGCTCACTTGGACAGGGGAATGAAAAA.